This T cell receptor beta chain was sequenced for a study of T-cell memory formation after mild COVID-19. There are 14 residues in the CDR3. The V segment lost 3 bases and the J segment 9 bases; nucleotides outside the gene matches: 4. Germline loops: CDR1 KGHDR, CDR2 SFDVKD. The study's findings and limits: Clones from the second wave (peaking day 37) had unconfirmed SARS-CoV-2 specificity. Chiefly within CM and EM were the contracting CD4+ clones; CD8+ ones were within EMRA. Among clones contracting day 15 to 85, CD4/CD8 was balanced, whereas later expanders leaned CD4+.

As concerns this clonotype: Antigen: not known.

Researchers used 5'RACE with constant-segment primers to make TCR alpha and TCR beta cDNA libraries that carry sample barcodes and UMIs. TCRdb reprocessed the 5' RACE reads with MiXCR, giving one entry per CDR3 protein. The sample records around 320,000 distinct CDR3 sequences, more than 13% being singletons. The material sequenced was PBMCs or a T cell subset sorted from them (not recorded which). This TCR came from a man between 18 and 29 years old who had mild COVID-19 (a few samples of this study predate the infection). Cell type and time point are not known. This chain links TRBV24-1 with TRBJ2-1, with TRBD1 matching 10 bases. This chain's CDR3 is CATSDTTGGFEQFF. The CDR3 DNA reads as TGTGCCACCAGTGATACGACAGGGGGCTTTGAGCAGTTCTTC.